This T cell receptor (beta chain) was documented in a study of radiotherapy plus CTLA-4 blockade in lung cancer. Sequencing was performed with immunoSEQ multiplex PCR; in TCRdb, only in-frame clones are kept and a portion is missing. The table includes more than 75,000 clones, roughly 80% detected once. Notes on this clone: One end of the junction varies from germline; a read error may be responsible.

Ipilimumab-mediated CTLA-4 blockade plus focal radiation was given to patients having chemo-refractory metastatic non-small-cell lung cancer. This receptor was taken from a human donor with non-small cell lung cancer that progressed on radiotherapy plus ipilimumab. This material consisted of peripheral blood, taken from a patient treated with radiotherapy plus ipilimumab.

For the CDR3, the DNA is TGTACCAGCAGCTCCCTTATGACGGAGGAGCAGTTCTTC. This encodes CTSSSLMTEEQFF. The rearrangement links TRBV11-2 to TRBJ2-1; D is uncertain. Germline loops: CDR1 SGHAT, CDR2 FQNNGV. There are 13 residues in the CDR3.